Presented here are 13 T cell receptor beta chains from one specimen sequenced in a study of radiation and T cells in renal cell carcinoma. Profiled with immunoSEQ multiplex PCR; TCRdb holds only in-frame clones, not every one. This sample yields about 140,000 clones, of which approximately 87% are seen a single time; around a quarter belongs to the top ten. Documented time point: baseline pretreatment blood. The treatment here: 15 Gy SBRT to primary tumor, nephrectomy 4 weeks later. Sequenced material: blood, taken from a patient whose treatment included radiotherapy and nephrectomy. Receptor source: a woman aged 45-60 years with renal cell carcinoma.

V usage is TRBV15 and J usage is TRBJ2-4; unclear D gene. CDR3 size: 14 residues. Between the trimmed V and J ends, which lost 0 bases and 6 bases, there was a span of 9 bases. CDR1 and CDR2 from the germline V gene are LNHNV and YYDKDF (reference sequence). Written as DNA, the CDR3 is TGTGCCACCAGCAGAGACAGGACGGTAAACATTCAGTACTTC. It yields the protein CATSRDRTVNIQYF.

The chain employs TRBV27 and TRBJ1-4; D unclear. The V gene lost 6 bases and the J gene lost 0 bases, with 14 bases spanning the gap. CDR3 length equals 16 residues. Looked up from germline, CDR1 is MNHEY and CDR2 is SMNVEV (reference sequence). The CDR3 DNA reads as TGTGCCAGCAGGGAACATAGGGAGTCAACTAATGAAAAACTGTTTTTT. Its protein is CASREHRESTNEKLFF.

CDR3 DNA sequence: TGCGCCAGCAGCTTCCGGGGGCCAAGGGAAGATACGCAGTATTTT. As protein: CASSFRGPREDTQYF. The chain recombines TRBV5-1 with TRBJ2-3; D could derive from TRBD1 or TRBD2 (6 bases each). This CDR3 has 15 amino acids. CDR1 and CDR2 (germline): SGHRS, YFSETQ. With 2 bases removed from V and 5 bases from J, the gap between germline ends came to 15 bases.

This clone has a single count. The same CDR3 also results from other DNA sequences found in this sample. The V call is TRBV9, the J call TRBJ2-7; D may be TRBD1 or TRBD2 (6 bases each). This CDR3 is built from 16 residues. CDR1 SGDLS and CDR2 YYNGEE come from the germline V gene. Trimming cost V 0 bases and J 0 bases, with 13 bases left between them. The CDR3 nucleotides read TGTGCCAGCAGCGTAGATCCGGGGGCCAGCTCCTACGAGCAGTACTTC. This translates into CASSVDPGASSYEQYF.

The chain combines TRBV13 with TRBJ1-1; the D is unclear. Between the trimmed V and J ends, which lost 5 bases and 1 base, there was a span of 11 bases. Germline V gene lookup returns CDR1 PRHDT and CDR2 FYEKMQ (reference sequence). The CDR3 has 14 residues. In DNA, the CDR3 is TGTGCCAGCAGCCCTCGCCGGGAGAACACTGAAGCTTTCTTT. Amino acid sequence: CASSPRRENTEAFF.

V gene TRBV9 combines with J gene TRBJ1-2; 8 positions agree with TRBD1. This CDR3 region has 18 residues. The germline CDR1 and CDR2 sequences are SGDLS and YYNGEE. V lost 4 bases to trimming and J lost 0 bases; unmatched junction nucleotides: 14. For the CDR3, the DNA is TGTGCCAGCAGCTTGCGCCCTAGGGACAGGCGCCCTAACTATGGCTACACCTTC. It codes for CASSLRPRDRRPNYGYTF.

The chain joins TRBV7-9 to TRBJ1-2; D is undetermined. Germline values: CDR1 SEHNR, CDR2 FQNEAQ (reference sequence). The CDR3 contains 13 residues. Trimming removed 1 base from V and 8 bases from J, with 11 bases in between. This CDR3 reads CASSLDLAGGYTF. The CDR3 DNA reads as TGTGCCAGCAGCTTAGATTTGGCCGGCGGCTACACCTTC. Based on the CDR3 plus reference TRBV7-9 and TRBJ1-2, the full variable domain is DTGVSQNPRHKITKRGQNVTFRCDPISEHNRLYWYRQTLGQGPEFLTYFQNEAQLEKSRLLSDRFSAERPKGSFSTLEIQRTEQGDSAMYLCASSLDLAGGYTFGSGTRLTVV.

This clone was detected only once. The CDR3 sequence: CASSAQRGQQPQHF. The DNA of the CDR3 is TGTGCCAGCAGCGCGCAGAGAGGACAACAGCCCCAGCATTTT. The chain has TRBV7-2 and TRBJ1-5; possible D gene TRBD1, 5 bases. Germline V gene sequence: CDR1 SGHTA, CDR2 FQGNSA. The CDR3 runs to 14 residues. The V end was cut by 5 bases, the J end by 7 bases, with 15 bases between.

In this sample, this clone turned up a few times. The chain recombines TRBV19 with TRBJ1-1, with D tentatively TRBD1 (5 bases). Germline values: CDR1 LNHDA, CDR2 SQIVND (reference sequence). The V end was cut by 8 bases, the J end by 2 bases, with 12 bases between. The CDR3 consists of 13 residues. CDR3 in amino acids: CASSAGTNTEAFF. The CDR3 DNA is TGTGCCAGTTCAGCCGGGACCAACACTGAAGCTTTCTTT.

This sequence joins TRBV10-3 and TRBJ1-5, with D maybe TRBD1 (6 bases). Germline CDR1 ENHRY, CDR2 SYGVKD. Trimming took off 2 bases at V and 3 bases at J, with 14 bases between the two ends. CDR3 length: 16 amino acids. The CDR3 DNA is TGTGCCATCAGTGAGAGGGGGGGAGGAATCAATCAGCCCCAGCATTTT. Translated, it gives CAISERGGGINQPQHF.

The DNA of the CDR3 is TGCGCCAGCAGGGGACTAGCGGGAGGGGATGAGCAGTTCTTC. Its translation: CASRGLAGGDEQFF. The chain joins TRBV5-1 to TRBJ2-1; 16 bases match TRBD2. This CDR3 spans 14 amino acids. V lost 5 bases and J lost 8; bases outside the gene matches: 1. The germline V gene has CDR1 SGHRS and CDR2 YFSETQ.

CDR3 nucleotide sequence: TGTGCCAGCAGCCAAAACGGCTACGAGCAGTACTTC. Translation: CASSQNGYEQYF. The V and J genes are TRBV7-2 and TRBJ2-7, with D unclear. CDR3 length: 12 amino acids. V lost 5 bases to trimming and J lost 3 bases, with 8 bases between them. CDR1 SGHTA and CDR2 FQGNSA come from the germline V gene.

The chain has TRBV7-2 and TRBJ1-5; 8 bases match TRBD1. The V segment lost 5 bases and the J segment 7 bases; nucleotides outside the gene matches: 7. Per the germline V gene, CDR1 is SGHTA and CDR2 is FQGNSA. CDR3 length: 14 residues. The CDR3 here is CASSRDRSGQPQHF. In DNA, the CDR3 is TGTGCCAGCAGCCGGGACAGGTCCGGGCAGCCCCAGCATTTT.